Sequencing of this T cell receptor beta chain was carried out in a study of identical twins. Findings of the study overall: Out-of-frame alpha sequences common to twins exhibited a surplus of low generation probability. While abundant cord blood beta clonotypes carried fewer insertions, memory repertoires showed no such pattern.

This clonotype came up many times. The antigen remains unidentified. Via MiXCR, TCRdb re-called the 5' RACE reads, giving one row per CDR3 protein. The table records approximately 1.8 million distinct CDR3 sequences, about 32% of them present only once. The clonotype originates from a newborn girl in good health. What was sequenced was cord blood.

The CDR3 nucleotides are TGTGCCAGCAGCCAAGGTTTGTCTAGCGGGGGCTACGAGCAGTACTTC. It encodes CASSQGLSSGGYEQYF. The V call is TRBV3-1, the J call TRBJ2-7; TRBD2 agrees at 10 bases. CDR1 and CDR2 (germline): LGHDT, YNNKEL (reference sequence). Losses at the gene ends were 1 base for V and 3 bases for J; bases not matched to a gene: 6. This CDR3 has 16 amino acids.